A selection of T cell receptor beta chains follows, all from one sample in a study of prognosis after radiotherapy for stage I lung cancer. TCRdb re-derived calls from the multiplex PCR reads in MiXCR, one entry per CDR3 protein. The sample includes around 15,000 distinct CDR3 sequences, 45% to 55% seen only once; the top ten take roughly 37%. The starting material was PBMCs, obtained before or after stereotactic body radiation therapy (not recorded which). The origin of the receptors is a donor of 50 years or more with non-small cell lung cancer. Each CDR3 is given with its conserved first and last residue. The D gene is left open where the match is weak. Size is omitted from some rows. Given values are once, few, many or a class for expanded clones.

V,D,J,length,size,CDR3,DNA
TRBV6-2/TRBV6-3,TRBD2,TRBJ2-4,21,many,CASSYSRVAGAITGTKNIQYF,TGTGCCAGCAGTTACTCCCGAGTAGCGGGGGCGATAACGGGGACCAAAAACATTCAGTACTTC
TRBV6-2/TRBV6-3,-,TRBJ1-1,15,many,CASSFLQRVIAEAFF,TGTGCCAGCAGTTTTCTTCAGCGGGTTATAGCTGAAGCTTTCTTT
TRBV5-1,-,TRBJ2-2,15,-,CASSLGALGTGELFF,TGCGCCAGCAGCTTGGGGGCCCTTGGAACCGGGGAGCTGTTTTTT
TRBV28,TRBD1,TRBJ1-2,15,-,CASSTAGQGHYGYKF,TGTGCCAGCAGTACAGCGGGACAGGGACACTATGGCTACAAATTC
TRBV7-9,TRBD2,TRBJ2-7,14,-,CASSSGTSGYEQYF,TGTGCCAGCAGCTCCGGGACTAGCGGCTACGAGCAGTACTTC
TRBV5-4,TRBD2,TRBJ2-5,18,few,CASSGGLAGGPEQETQYF,TGTGCCAGCAGCGGCGGACTAGCGGGGGGGCCTGAACAAGAGACCCAGTACTTC
TRBV27,TRBD2,TRBJ2-7,14,-,CASSDLAGVFEQYF,TGTGCCAGCAGTGACCTAGCGGGAGTATTCGAGCAGTACTTC
TRBV5-1,TRBD2,TRBJ2-1,17,many,CASSLDGLASSYNEQFF,TGCGCCAGCAGCTTGGATGGACTAGCGAGCTCCTACAATGAGCAGTTCTTC
TRBV24-1,TRBD2,TRBJ2-1,18,many,CATSNGRVGLAGSYEQFF,TGTGCCACCAGTAACGGCAGAGTGGGACTAGCGGGAAGCTATGAGCAGTTCTTC
TRBV7-9,-,TRBJ1-4,16,many,CASSLSGGETNEKLFF,TGTGCCAGCAGCTTATCTGGGGGCGAAACTAATGAAAAACTGTTTTTT
TRBV6-1,-,TRBJ1-2,13,-,CASSLTILYGYTF,TGTGCCAGCAGCTTAACGATCCTATATGGCTACACCTTC
TRBV5-1,-,TRBJ2-7,12,many,CASRQSSYEQYF,TGCGCCAGCAGACAGAGCTCCTACGAGCAGTACTTC
TRBV19,TRBD2,TRBJ2-3,16,many,CASSRDSGGQGDTQYF,TGTGCCAGTAGTAGGGATAGCGGGGGGCAGGGAGATACGCAGTATTTT
TRBV19,-,TRBJ1-5,13,many,CASRGFGNQPQHF,TGTGCCAGTAGGGGGTTCGGCAATCAGCCCCAGCATTTT
TRBV30,TRBD1,TRBJ2-5,11,many,CAWSVQGAQYF,TGTGCCTGGAGTGTACAGGGGGCCCAGTACTTC
TRBV7-6,-,TRBJ1-5,15,-,CASSLTRVSNQPQHF,TGTGCTAGCAGCCTAACCAGGGTGAGCAATCAGCCCCAGCATTTT
TRBV20-1,TRBD2,TRBJ2-1,15,many,CSAYPGTTWVNEQFF,TGCAGTGCGTACCCCGGGACTACTTGGGTTAATGAGCAGTTCTTC
TRBV14,-,TRBJ2-7,13,few,CASSLRRAYEQYF,TGTGCCAGCAGCCTTAGGCGTGCCTACGAGCAGTACTTC
TRBV7-9,-,TRBJ2-2,13,-,CASSLGTTWQLFF,TGTGCCAGCAGCTTGGGAACGACCTGGCAGCTGTTTTTT
TRBV2,-,TRBJ1-3,17,many,CASRMTLGQSSGNTIYF,TGTGCCAGCAGAATGACCCTCGGACAAAGCTCTGGAAACACCATATATTTT
TRBV6-2/TRBV6-3,TRBD2,TRBJ2-3,16,medium-sized,CASSYGGSGSTDTQYF,TGTGCCAGCAGTTACGGGGGTAGCGGGAGCACAGATACGCAGTATTTT
TRBV6-2/TRBV6-3,-,TRBJ2-1,17,-,CASSSLGEWWVGDEQFF,TGTGCCAGCAGTTCCCTCGGAGAGTGGTGGGTAGGTGATGAGCAGTTCTTC
TRBV7-9,-,TRBJ1-3,13,-,CASSPLAENTTYF,TGTGCCAGCAGCCCTCTCGCAGAAAACACCACATATTTT
TRBV29-1,TRBD1,TRBJ2-1,13,many,CSVDQGALNEQFF,TGCAGCGTTGACCAGGGGGCGCTCAATGAGCAGTTCTTC
TRBV19,-,TRBJ1-3,15,-,CASSQSLSSGNTIYF,TGTGCCAGTAGTCAGAGTTTGAGCTCTGGAAACACCATATATTTT
TRBV20-1,-,TRBJ1-2,14,-,CSAPQAGANYGYTF,TGCAGTGCCCCGCAGGCAGGGGCGAACTATGGCTACACCTTC
TRBV3-1,-,TRBJ1-2,16,many,CASSQDLRTDPYGGTF,TGTGCCAGCAGCCAAGATCTAAGAACGGACCCCTATGGGGGCACCTTC
TRBV20-1,-,TRBJ2-7,12,many,CSAKDRSYEQYF,TGCAGTGCTAAAGACCGTAGCTACGAGCAGTACTTC
TRBV25-1,TRBD2,TRBJ2-7,18,many,CASSRNLGLAGALYEQYF,TGTGCCAGCAGTCGAAACCTTGGACTAGCGGGGGCTCTCTACGAGCAGTACTTC
TRBV5-1,-,TRBJ2-1,16,-,CASSLVGDSSYNEQFF,TGCGCCAGCAGCTTGGTGGGGGATAGCTCCTACAATGAGCAGTTCTTC
TRBV6-1,-,TRBJ1-2,13,-,CASSESIHYGYTF,TGTGCCAGCAGTGAATCGATACACTATGGCTACACCTTC
TRBV28,TRBD1,TRBJ2-7,15,medium-sized,CASSRTGQGGYEQYF,TGTGCCAGCAGCCGCACAGGACAGGGCGGGTACGAGCAGTACTTC
TRBV28,TRBD2,TRBJ2-2,19,medium-sized,CASSTTGLAGGDGSGELFF,TGTGCCAGCAGTACAACAGGACTAGCGGGAGGGGACGGGTCCGGGGAGCTGTTTTTT